Listed here is a single T cell receptor (beta chain). The antigen is not known. This specimen belongs to a study of blood T cells in healthy people across ages. Overall study findings and caveats: Long-lived donors had more naive CD4+ cells and higher diversity than aged donors.

Combining a sample-barcoded 5' primer with a J-beta primer mix, a second PCR ran for roughly 7 to 12 cycles. TCRdb reprocessed the 5' RACE reads with MiXCR, giving one entry per CDR3 protein. Among about 1.6 million distinct CDR3 sequences listed, about 31% were seen once. CDR3 length: 13 residues. Germline CDR1 is MGHRA and CDR2 is YSYEKL. With 3 bases removed from V and 12 bases from J, the gap between germline ends came to 16 bases. The chain carries TRBV4-1 and TRBJ2-3; D not certain. The TCR originated in a woman in her twenties or thirties in good health. Sequencing was carried out using blood. The CDR3 loop reads CASSQVRAMAQYF. DNA for the CDR3: TGCGCCAGCAGCCAGGTACGGGCAATGGCCCAGTATTTT.